The rows below give T cell receptor beta chains drawn from one sample of a study of control samples from healthy donors and cancer patients. The protocol was immunoSEQ multiplex PCR, while the TCRdb copy is restricted to in-frame clones and leaves out a portion. The table has about 120,000 clones, 75% to 90% seen once. Source material: PBMCs. The source of these receptors is a woman in her forties or fifties with colorectal cancer. The CDR3 runs from the conserved cysteine through the conserved F or W. The D gene is left open where the match is weak. Rows give clone size only sometimes, using once, few, many, or a class for an expanded clone.

j_gene | len | v_gene | abundance | d_gene | CDR3aa | CDR3nt
TRBJ1-1 | 15 | TRBV25-1 | once | TRBD1 | CASRKRQGMNTEAFF | TGTGCCAGCAGAAAAAGACAGGGGATGAACACTGAAGCTTTCTTT
TRBJ1-5 | 14 | TRBV6-5 | NA | NA | CASRSQYSNQPQHF | TGTGCCAGCAGGAGCCAGTATAGCAATCAGCCCCAGCATTTT
TRBJ1-1 | 15 | TRBV9 | NA | NA | CASSVVLGPNTEAFF | TGTGCCAGCAGCGTGGTCCTCGGTCCGAACACTGAAGCTTTCTTT
TRBJ2-4 | 15 | TRBV30 | NA | NA | CAWNPAGHAENIQYF | TGTGCCTGGAACCCCGCCGGACACGCGGAAAACATTCAGTACTTC
TRBJ2-1 | 15 | TRBV19 | NA | NA | CASSIAGEGFREQFF | TGTGCCAGTAGTATAGCGGGAGAAGGGTTTCGGGAGCAGTTCTTC
TRBJ1-5 | 14 | TRBV3-1/TRBV3-2 | NA | NA | CASSQEVQGSAQHF | TGTGCCAGCAGCCAAGAGGTCCAGGGGTCAGCCCAGCATTTT
TRBJ2-5 | 14 | TRBV28 | NA | NA | CASSEPREGETQYF | TGTGCCAGCAGCGAGCCCCGGGAAGGGGAGACCCAGTACTTC
TRBJ2-7 | 12 | TRBV29-1 | few | NA | CSVAQGNYEQYF | TGCAGCGTTGCACAGGGCAATTACGAGCAGTACTTC
TRBJ2-5 | 17 | TRBV27 | NA | NA | CASSPEGGTPILETQYF | TGTGCCAGCAGTCCGGAGGGTGGGACACCAATCCTAGAGACCCAGTACTTC
TRBJ2-2 | 17 | TRBV7-6 | NA | TRBD1 | CASSLISFRQGARELFF | TGTGCCAGCAGCTTAATTTCATTTAGACAGGGGGCCCGGGAGCTGTTTTTT
TRBJ1-2 | 17 | TRBV5-5 | NA | NA | CASSLVGAGHTNYGYTF | TGTGCCAGCAGCTTGGTAGGTGCTGGGCATACTAACTATGGCTACACCTTC
TRBJ1-3 | 18 | TRBV9 | NA | NA | CASSAGGRAIGTGNTIYF | TGTGCCAGCAGCGCCGGTGGCAGGGCAATAGGTACTGGAAACACCATATATTTT
TRBJ1-2 | 13 | TRBV12-2 | NA | NA | CASRLRGHNGYTF | TGTGCAAGTCGCTTACGGGGACATAATGGCTACACCTTC
TRBJ2-2 | 14 | TRBV5-1 | few | NA | CASSFKGETGELFF | TGCGCCAGCAGCTTTAAAGGGGAAACCGGGGAGCTGTTTTTT
TRBJ1-6 | 15 | TRBV11-2 | NA | NA | CASSSSDSYNSPLHF | TGTGCCAGCAGCTCGTCCGACAGTTATAATTCACCCCTCCACTTT
TRBJ2-7 | 14 | TRBV11-2 | NA | NA | CASSPRGRDYEQYF | TGTGCCAGCAGTCCCCGGGGCAGAGACTACGAGCAGTACTTC
TRBJ2-3 | 12 | TRBV12-3/TRBV12-4 | NA | NA | CASRAGADTQYF | TGTGCCAGCAGGGCAGGGGCAGATACGCAGTATTTT
TRBJ1-2 | 15 | TRBV10-3 | NA | TRBD1 | CAITPGQGSYDGYTF | TGTGCCATCACCCCGGGACAGGGCTCATATGATGGCTACACCTTC
TRBJ1-1 | 17 | TRBV28 | NA | NA | CASSSTNPGFVGTEAFF | TGTGCCAGCAGTTCAACAAATCCGGGATTCGTGGGCACTGAAGCTTTCTTT
TRBJ1-5 | 13 | TRBV6-5 | NA | NA | CASTPQVNQPQHF | TGTGCCAGCACCCCCCAGGTTAATCAGCCCCAGCATTTT
TRBJ1-1 | 14 | TRBV7-8 | once | TRBD1 | CASSVRQGRTEAFF | TGTGCCAGCAGCGTTCGACAGGGCCGCACTGAAGCTTTCTTT
TRBJ2-5 | 15 | TRBV5-1 | few | NA | CASSSSYASQETQYF | TGCGCCAGCAGCTCCTCCTACGCGTCCCAAGAGACCCAGTACTTC
TRBJ1-2 | 13 | TRBV6-5 | NA | NA | CASTDNPNYGYTF | TGTGCCAGCACCGACAACCCTAACTATGGCTACACCTTC
TRBJ2-4 | 16 | TRBV9 | NA | TRBD2 | CASSESGTLAKNIQYF | TGTGCCAGCAGCGAGAGCGGGACCTTAGCCAAAAACATTCAGTACTTC
TRBJ2-7 | 12 | TRBV5-8 | NA | NA | CASSSGRSEQYF | TGTGCCAGCAGCTCGGGACGGAGCGAGCAGTACTTC
TRBJ1-5 | 13 | TRBV10-3 | NA | NA | CAIRNDFGQPQHF | TGTGCCATCAGGAACGACTTCGGTCAGCCCCAGCATTTT
TRBJ1-5 | 19 | TRBV28 | NA | NA | CASSLRPKLGRDSNQPQHF | TGTGCCAGCAGTTTACGTCCGAAGCTGGGGCGGGATAGCAATCAGCCCCAGCATTTT
TRBJ1-5 | 13 | TRBV30 | NA | NA | CAWAFRSNQPQHF | TGTGCCTGGGCCTTCCGGAGCAATCAGCCCCAGCATTTT
TRBJ1-1 | 12 | TRBV6-5 | NA | NA | CASSLEGTEAFF | TGTGCCAGCAGTTTAGAGGGAACTGAAGCTTTCTTT
TRBJ1-4 | 18 | TRBV5-1 | NA | NA | CASSSAPYGAASDEKLFF | TGCGCCAGCAGCTCGGCGCCCTACGGTGCAGCCAGCGATGAAAAACTGTTTTTT
TRBJ2-3 | 15 | TRBV6-6 | once | TRBD2 | CASSYSGLAADTQYF | TGTGCCAGCAGTTACTCCGGACTAGCGGCAGATACGCAGTATTTT
TRBJ2-5 | 13 | TRBV6-5 | NA | TRBD1 | CATKGQREETQYF | TGTGCCACAAAGGGACAGAGAGAAGAGACCCAGTACTTC
TRBJ1-3 | 15 | TRBV7-8 | NA | NA | CASSYALSSGNTIYF | TGTGCCAGCAGTTATGCACTGAGCTCTGGAAACACCATATATTTT
TRBJ1-1 | 12 | TRBV6-5 | NA | NA | CASRTGNTEAFF | TGTGCCAGCCGAACAGGGAACACTGAAGCTTTCTTT